This T cell receptor beta chain is from a study of CD8 T cells in Susac syndrome. The germline V gene has CDR1 LGHDT and CDR2 YNNKEL (reference sequence). CDR3 length equals 14 residues. Trimming stripped 3 bases from V and 6 bases from J, with 14 bases between. The authors reverse transcribed about 0.5 to 1 ug RNA with random hexamers. Multiplex PCR with immunoSEQ amplified the TCR beta CDR3 across 54 Vbeta and 13 Jbeta. TCRdb processed the immunoSEQ multiplex PCR reads anew with MiXCR; each CDR3 protein has one entry. The sample carries over 200,000 distinct CDR3 sequences, around 93% recorded once. It was treatment-naive patients with stable or active relapsing-remitting disease who made up the multiple sclerosis controls.

V and J are TRBV3-1 and TRBJ1-1, with no clear D. This sequence originates from a human donor with multiple sclerosis. The specimen sequenced was CD4+ T cells from PBMCs. The DNA for the CDR3 is TGTGCCAGCAGCCAGGATTTCGGACGGTCTGAAGCTTTCTTT. Its translation is CASSQDFGRSEAFF.